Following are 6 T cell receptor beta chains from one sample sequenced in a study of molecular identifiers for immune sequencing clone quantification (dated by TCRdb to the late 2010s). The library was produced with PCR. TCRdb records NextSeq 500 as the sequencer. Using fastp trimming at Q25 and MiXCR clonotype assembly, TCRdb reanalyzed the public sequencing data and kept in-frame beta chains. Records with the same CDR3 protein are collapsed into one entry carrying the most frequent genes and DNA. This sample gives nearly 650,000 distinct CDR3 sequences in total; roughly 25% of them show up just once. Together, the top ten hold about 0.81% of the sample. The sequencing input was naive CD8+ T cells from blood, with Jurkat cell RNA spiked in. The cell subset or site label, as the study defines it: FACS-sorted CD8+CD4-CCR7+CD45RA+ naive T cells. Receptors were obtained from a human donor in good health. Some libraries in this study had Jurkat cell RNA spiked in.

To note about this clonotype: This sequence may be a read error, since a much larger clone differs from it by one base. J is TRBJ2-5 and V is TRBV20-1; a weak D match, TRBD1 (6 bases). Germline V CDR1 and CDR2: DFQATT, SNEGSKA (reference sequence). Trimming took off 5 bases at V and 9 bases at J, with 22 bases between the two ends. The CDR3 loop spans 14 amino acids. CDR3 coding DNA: TGCAGTGCTCGAAGACAGGCTACTGTGGAGGCCCAGTACTTC. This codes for CSARRQATVEAQYF.

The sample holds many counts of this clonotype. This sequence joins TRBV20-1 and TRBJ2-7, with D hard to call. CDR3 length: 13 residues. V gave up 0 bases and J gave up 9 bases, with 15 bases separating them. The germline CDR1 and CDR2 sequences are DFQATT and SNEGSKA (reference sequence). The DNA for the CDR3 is TGCAGTGCTAGAGATGAGGTACCCTTGGGGCAGTACTTC. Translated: CSARDEVPLGQYF.

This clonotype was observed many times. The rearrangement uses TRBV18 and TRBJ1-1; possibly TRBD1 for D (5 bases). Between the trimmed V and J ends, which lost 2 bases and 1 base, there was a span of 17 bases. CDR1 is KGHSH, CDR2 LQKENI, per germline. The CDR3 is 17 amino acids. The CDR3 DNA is TGTGCCAGCTCACCAGATTTAGGGGTGACACAGAACACTGAAGCTTTCTTT. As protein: CASSPDLGVTQNTEAFF.

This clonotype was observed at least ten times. The CDR3 is CASSLGGYEQFF. CDR3 coding DNA: TGTGCCAGCAGCTTAGGAGGCTATGAGCAGTTCTTC. The rearrangement joins TRBV7-9 to TRBJ2-1; no clear D. Trimming shortened V by 1 base and J by 8 bases, and 6 bases separated the two germline ends. The CDR3 spans 12 residues. In germline, CDR1 is SEHNR, CDR2 FQNEAQ (reference sequence).

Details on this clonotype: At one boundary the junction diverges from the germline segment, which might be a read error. The CDR3 region has the DNA TGTGCCGGCAGTGAAACCCCAGGGGGAGCCTACGAGCAGTACTTC. Protein sequence: CAGSETPGGAYEQYF. The chain is built from TRBV2 and TRBJ2-7, with 7 bases fitting TRBD1. This CDR3 spans 15 amino acids. The germline V gene encodes CDR1 SNHLY and CDR2 FYNNEI.

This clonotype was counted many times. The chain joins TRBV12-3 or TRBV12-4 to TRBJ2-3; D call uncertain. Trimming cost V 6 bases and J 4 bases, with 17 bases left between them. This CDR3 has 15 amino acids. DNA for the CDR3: TGTGCCAGCAGCCCCGGGTCTGCTATCGCAGATACGCAGTATTTT. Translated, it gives CASSPGSAIADTQYF.